Following are 27 T cell receptor beta chains from one sample sequenced in a study of blood T cell repertoires in COVID-19. Sequenced by immunoSEQ multiplex PCR; TCRdb stores in-frame clones only, minus some. The profile shows 130,000 or so clones, about 87% of them singletons. The specimen sequenced was peripheral blood. The receptor source for this set is a woman aged 45-65 years with acute or convalescent COVID-19.

This chain joins TRBV6-2 or TRBV6-3 and TRBJ1-2, with D tentatively TRBD1 (5 bases). Trimming took 0 bases from V and 8 from J, leaving 13 bases between them. This CDR3 spans 14 amino acids. Germline CDR1 reads MNHEY; CDR2 reads SVGEGT. The DNA of the CDR3 is TGTGCCAGCAGTTACTCATTTGGGGCGGTCGGCTACACCTTC. As protein: CASSYSFGAVGYTF.

The V call is TRBV10-3, the J call TRBJ2-3; possibly TRBD1 for D (7 bases). The CDR3 runs to 14 residues. Trimming removed 6 bases at V and 4 bases at J, with 14 bases between. The germline V gene encodes CDR1 ENHRY and CDR2 SYGVKD. The CDR3 spells CAIRAGGGPDTQYF. The CDR3 DNA reads as TGTGCCATCAGGGCCGGAGGGGGCCCAGATACGCAGTATTTT.

This clone was recorded a few times. The rearrangement joins TRBV7-6 to TRBJ1-6, with TRBD1 as a possible D gene (6 bases). V lost 5 bases and J 9 bases, leaving 20 bases between the germline ends. In germline, CDR1 is SGHVS, CDR2 FNYEAQ. This CDR3 is built from 16 residues. Here the CDR3 reads CASSPRNRDLVSPLHF. In nucleotides, the CDR3 is TGTGCCAGCAGCCCGAGGAACAGGGATTTAGTTTCACCCCTCCACTTT.

CDR3 protein: CASGGQGPVTYEQYF. The CDR3 coding sequence is TGTGCCAGCGGAGGACAGGGGCCAGTAACCTACGAGCAGTACTTC. The rearrangement uses TRBV28 and TRBJ2-7, with TRBD1 matching 9 bases. This CDR3 is built from 15 residues. J lost 2 bases, V lost 8 bases, and 10 bases had no gene match. Per germline, CDR1 MDHEN and CDR2 SYDVKM. Filled out from reference TRBV28 and TRBJ2-7, the complete variable domain reads DVKVTQSSRYLVKRTGEKVFLECVQDMDHENMFWYRQDPGLGLRLIYFSYDVKMKEKGDIPEGYSVSREKKERFSLILESASTNQTSMYLCASGGQGPVTYEQYFGPGTRLTVT.

The genes are TRBV6-4 and TRBJ1-1, with unresolved D. This CDR3 has 13 amino acids. Between the trimmed V and J ends, which lost 6 bases and 3 bases, there was a span of 11 bases. Germline lookup yields CDR1 MRHNA and CDR2 SNTAGT. In nucleotides, the CDR3 is TGTGCCAGCAGCCCCGACCGGGACACTGAAGCTTTCTTT. Its protein product is CASSPDRDTEAFF.

The V gene is TRBV19, the J gene TRBJ2-1; no definite D call. Germline CDR1 is LNHDA and CDR2 is SQIVND (reference sequence). CDR3 length equals 14 residues. Trimming took 11 bases from V and 2 from J, leaving 16 bases between them. CDR3 residues: CARPIPRTYNEQFF. In DNA, the CDR3 is TGTGCCCGTCCGATCCCGCGGACCTACAATGAGCAGTTCTTC.

The V and J genes are TRBV3-1 (or the pseudogene TRBV3-2) and TRBJ2-7, with D possibly TRBD2 on 6 matching bases. Germline V CDR1 and CDR2: LGHDT, YNNKEL (reference sequence). CDR3 size: 11 residues. Trimming took off 0 bases at V and 10 bases at J, with 7 bases between the two ends. CDR3 protein: CASSQEGLQYF. The CDR3 nucleotides read TGTGCCAGCAGCCAAGAGGGACTCCAGTACTTC.

V usage is TRBV30 and J usage is TRBJ1-2; no clear D gene. This CDR3 region has 11 residues. Germline CDR1 GTSNPN, CDR2 SVGIG (reference sequence). The V and J ends lost 4 bases and 5 bases respectively, with 8 bases between them. The CDR3 DNA follows: TGTGCCTGGATCAGTCAGTATGGCTACACCTTC. This sequence encodes CAWISQYGYTF.

This sequence joins TRBV18 and TRBJ1-2; 8 nucleotides match TRBD1. The CDR3 loop spans 17 amino acids. From germline, CDR1 is KGHSH and CDR2 LQKENI. Trimming removed 6 bases from V and 1 base from J; junction bases left unmatched: 13. The CDR3 reads CASSHGQGAAFNYGYTF. The CDR3 nucleotides are TGTGCCAGCTCCCACGGACAGGGAGCTGCTTTTAACTATGGCTACACCTTC.

For the CDR3, the DNA is TGCGCCAGCAGCCATGGACAGGGGGGCACTGAAAAACTGTTTTTT. Translated, it gives CASSHGQGGTEKLFF. J is TRBJ1-4 and V is TRBV4-1, with 10 nucleotides matching TRBD1. V gave up 3 bases and J gave up 7 bases; unmatched junction bases: 5. CDR1 and CDR2 (germline): MGHRA, YSYEKL. The CDR3 has 15 amino acids.

The chain carries TRBV4-2 and TRBJ1-4; D remains unclear. The V and J ends lost 7 bases and 5 bases respectively, with 20 bases between them. CDR1 is LGHNA, CDR2 YNFKEQ, per germline. The CDR3 length is 16 residues. For the CDR3, the DNA is TGTGCCAGCAAACCGAGCGATGTGCTACAAAATGAAAAACTGTTTTTT. Translation gives CASKPSDVLQNEKLFF.

This clone has only one observation. The chain employs TRBV9 and TRBJ1-1; D may be TRBD1 (5 bases). Between the trimmed V and J ends, which lost 4 bases and 6 bases, there was a span of 13 bases. The CDR3 consists of 13 residues. Germline V gene sequence: CDR1 SGDLS, CDR2 YYNGEE. In DNA, the CDR3 is TGTGCCAGCAGCCCAGGAAGGGGCCCTGAAGCTTTCTTT. It translates to CASSPGRGPEAFF.

The rearrangement links TRBV5-1 to TRBJ1-1; D not certain. This CDR3 region has 14 residues. The ends were cut back, 2 bases at V and 3 bases at J, with 11 bases in the middle. CDR1 SGHRS and CDR2 YFSETQ come from the germline V gene. CDR3 loop: CASSFAETYTEAFF. The CDR3 DNA is TGCGCCAGCAGCTTCGCAGAAACCTACACTGAAGCTTTCTTT.

This clone has more than one count but fewer than ten. The same CDR3 also results from other DNA sequences found in this sample. The chain combines TRBV7-2 with TRBJ2-5, with TRBD1 identical over 8 bases. V lost 1 base and J lost 5; bases outside the gene matches: 3. From germline, CDR1 is SGHTA and CDR2 FQGNSA. The CDR3 length is 14 residues. CDR3 bases: TGTGCCAGCAGCTTAGGGACAGGGCGGGAGACCCAGTACTTC. Amino acid sequence: CASSLGTGRETQYF.

The chain couples TRBV11-3 to TRBJ2-2; 12 bases line up with TRBD1. CDR1 is SGHNT, CDR2 YENEEA, per germline. Trimming at V came to 5 bases and at J to 7 bases, leaving 8 bases not matched to a gene. CDR3 length equals 16 residues. The CDR3 DNA is TGTGCCAGCAGCCCGCCGGGACAGGGGGCTAACGGGGAGCTGTTTTTT. The encoded protein is CASSPPGQGANGELFF.

The V and J genes are TRBV10-3 and TRBJ2-3; D is ambiguous. Germline V gene lookup returns CDR1 ENHRY and CDR2 SYGVKD. V was trimmed by 0 bases and J by 0 bases, leaving 7 bases between them. CDR3 length: 15 residues. As DNA, the CDR3 is TGTGCCATCAGTGAGTCTGGTACAAGCACAGATACGCAGTATTTT. Its protein is CAISESGTSTDTQYF.

This clone was picked up one time. The rearrangement joins TRBV10-3 to TRBJ2-5, with D perhaps TRBD2 (5 bases). The CDR3 is made up of 13 amino acids. Germline loops: CDR1 ENHRY, CDR2 SYGVKD. Trimming stripped 2 bases from V and 4 bases from J, with 8 bases between. The CDR3, as DNA: TGTGCCATCAGTGAGGTGGGAGTAGAGACCCAGTACTTC. It codes for CAISEVGVETQYF.

This rearrangement joins TRBV7-6 to TRBJ2-3; TRBD2 agrees at 10 bases. With V trimmed by 6 bases and J by 4 bases, 10 bases remained unmatched. Germline lookup yields CDR1 SGHVS and CDR2 FNYEAQ. The CDR3 length is 16 residues. For the CDR3, the DNA is TGTGCCAGCAGTTTTCTGGGAGCGGGAGGGCCAGATACGCAGTATTTT. As protein: CASSFLGAGGPDTQYF.

V is TRBV5-7 and J is TRBJ2-1, with D perhaps TRBD1 (5 bases). TRBV5-7 is reported as an ORF; its role is uncertain. The CDR3 is made up of 15 amino acids. V was clipped by 4 bases and J by 6 bases, with 17 bases between them. CDR3 sequence (DNA): TGTGCCAGCAGCCTGTATGACAGCCTCGGCAATGAGCAGTTCTTC. Translation gives CASSLYDSLGNEQFF.

This chain joins TRBV7-3 and TRBJ1-1; unclear D gene. The germline gives CDR1 SGHTA, CDR2 FQGTGA. CDR3 length equals 14 residues. V was trimmed by 4 bases and J by 2 bases, leaving 11 bases between them. The chain's CDR3 is CASSSPGDNTEAFF. The CDR3 DNA reads as TGTGCCAGCAGCTCACCCGGGGATAACACTGAAGCTTTCTTT.

The genes are TRBV10-3 and TRBJ2-2; D is ambiguous. Deletions cut 0 bases from V and 6 bases from J, with 8 bases between. Germline CDR1 ENHRY, CDR2 SYGVKD. The CDR3 has 14 residues. CDR3 in DNA: TGTGCCATCAGTGAGTCGCAGGTCCCCGGGGAGCTGTTTTTT. Its protein is CAISESQVPGELFF.

This chain joins TRBV6-2 or TRBV6-3 and TRBJ1-1, with D maybe TRBD1 (6 bases). In germline, CDR1 is MNHEY, CDR2 SVGEGT. The ends were cut back, 5 bases at V and 7 bases at J, with 11 bases in the middle. The CDR3 sequence is 12 residues long. CDR3 sequence reads: CASSQTGIEAFF. The CDR3, as DNA: TGTGCCAGCAGTCAAACAGGGATTGAAGCTTTCTTT.

The chain has TRBV10-3 and TRBJ2-3, with D unclear. V was trimmed by 4 bases and J by 2 bases, leaving 7 bases between them. This CDR3 is built from 13 residues. The germline gives CDR1 ENHRY, CDR2 SYGVKD. CDR3 sequence (DNA): TGTGCCATCAGTGTGGCGGCCACAGATACGCAGTATTTT. This codes for CAISVAATDTQYF.

The rearrangement joins TRBV7-2 to TRBJ1-4, with D perhaps TRBD1 (6 bases). With 5 bases removed from V and 7 bases from J, the gap between germline ends came to 14 bases. Looked up from germline, CDR1 is SGHTA and CDR2 is FQGNSA. The CDR3 consists of 14 residues. The CDR3 DNA reads TGTGCCAGCAGCCCCCGCCAGGGGAGTGAAAAACTGTTTTTT. Its translation: CASSPRQGSEKLFF.

The chain carries TRBV7-2 and TRBJ2-3; TRBD2 matches at 10 bases. This CDR3 is 17 amino acids long. The J segment lost 1 base and the V segment lost 3 bases, leaving 7 bases of the junction unmatched. Germline CDR1 is SGHTA and CDR2 is FQGNSA. The CDR3 reads CASSFRLAGAGTDTQYF. The CDR3 region has the DNA TGTGCCAGCAGCTTCCGGCTAGCGGGAGCGGGCACAGATACGCAGTATTTT.

This sequence joins TRBV24-1 and TRBJ2-7; D perhaps matches TRBD2 (6 bases). Per germline, CDR1 KGHDR and CDR2 SFDVKD. The ends were cut back, 4 bases at V and 6 bases at J, with 15 bases in the middle. This CDR3 comprises 14 residues. The CDR3 protein is CATSEPDEAGEQYF. The CDR3 DNA reads as TGTGCCACCAGTGAGCCAGACGAAGCGGGCGAGCAGTACTTC.

This clone was counted only a few times. CDR3 sequence: CASSLPSGSNEQFF. CDR3 coding DNA: TGCGCCAGCAGCTTGCCTAGCGGGAGCAATGAGCAGTTCTTC. V and J are TRBV5-1 and TRBJ2-1, with TRBD2 identical over 10 bases. CDR1 is SGHRS, CDR2 YFSETQ, per germline. V shed 1 base and J 6 bases; nucleotides not matched to a gene: 1. The CDR3 is 14 residues long.